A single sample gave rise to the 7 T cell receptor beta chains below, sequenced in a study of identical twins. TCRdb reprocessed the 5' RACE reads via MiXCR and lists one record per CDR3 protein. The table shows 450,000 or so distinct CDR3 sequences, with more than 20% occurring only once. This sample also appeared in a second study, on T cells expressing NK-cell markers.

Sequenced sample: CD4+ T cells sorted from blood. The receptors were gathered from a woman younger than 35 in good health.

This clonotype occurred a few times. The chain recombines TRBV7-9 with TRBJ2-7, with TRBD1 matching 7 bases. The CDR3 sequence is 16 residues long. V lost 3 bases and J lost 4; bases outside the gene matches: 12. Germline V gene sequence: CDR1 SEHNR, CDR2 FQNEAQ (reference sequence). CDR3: CASSLSRGGEKYEQYF. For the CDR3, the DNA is TGTGCCAGCAGCTTGTCACGAGGGGGCGAAAAGTACGAGCAGTACTTC.

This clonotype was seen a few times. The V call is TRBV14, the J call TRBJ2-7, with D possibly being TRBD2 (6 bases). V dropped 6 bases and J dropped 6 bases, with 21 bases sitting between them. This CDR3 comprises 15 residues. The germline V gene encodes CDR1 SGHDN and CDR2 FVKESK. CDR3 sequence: CASRARGGKTIEQYF. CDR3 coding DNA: TGTGCCAGCAGGGCCCGGGGCGGGAAAACTATCGAGCAGTACTTC.

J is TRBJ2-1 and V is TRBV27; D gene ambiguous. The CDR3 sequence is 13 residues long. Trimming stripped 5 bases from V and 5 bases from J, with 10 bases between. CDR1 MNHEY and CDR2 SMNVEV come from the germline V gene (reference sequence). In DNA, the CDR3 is TGTGCCAGCAGTCCCATCCGGCACAATGAGCAGTTCTTC. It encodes CASSPIRHNEQFF.

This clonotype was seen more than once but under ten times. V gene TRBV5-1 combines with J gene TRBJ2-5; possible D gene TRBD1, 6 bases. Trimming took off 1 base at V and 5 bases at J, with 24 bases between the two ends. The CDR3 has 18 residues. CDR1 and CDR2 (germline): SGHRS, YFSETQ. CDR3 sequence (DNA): TGCGCCAGCAGCTTGCAAAACCGATTCAGGGGTTTGGGGGAGACCCAGTACTTC. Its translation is CASSLQNRFRGLGETQYF.

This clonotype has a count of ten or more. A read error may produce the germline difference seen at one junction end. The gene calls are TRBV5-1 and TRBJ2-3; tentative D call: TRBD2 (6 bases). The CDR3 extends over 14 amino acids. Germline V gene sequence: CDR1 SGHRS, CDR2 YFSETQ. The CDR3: CASSLGTSTDTQYF. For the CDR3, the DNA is TGTGCCAGCAGCTTAGGGACTAGCACAGATACGCAGTATTTT.

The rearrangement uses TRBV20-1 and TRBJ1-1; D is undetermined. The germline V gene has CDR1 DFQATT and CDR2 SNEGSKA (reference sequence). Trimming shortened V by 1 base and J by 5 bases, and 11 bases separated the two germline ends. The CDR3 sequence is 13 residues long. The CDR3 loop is CSARVGEWTEAFF. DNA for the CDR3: TGCAGTGCTAGAGTTGGAGAATGGACTGAAGCTTTCTTT.

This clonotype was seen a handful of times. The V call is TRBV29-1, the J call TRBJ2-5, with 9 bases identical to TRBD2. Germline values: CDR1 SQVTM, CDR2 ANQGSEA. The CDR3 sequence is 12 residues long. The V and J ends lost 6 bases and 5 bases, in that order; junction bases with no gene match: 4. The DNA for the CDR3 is TGCAGCGTGCTAGCGGGGAGGGAGACCCAGTACTTC. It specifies CSVLAGRETQYF.